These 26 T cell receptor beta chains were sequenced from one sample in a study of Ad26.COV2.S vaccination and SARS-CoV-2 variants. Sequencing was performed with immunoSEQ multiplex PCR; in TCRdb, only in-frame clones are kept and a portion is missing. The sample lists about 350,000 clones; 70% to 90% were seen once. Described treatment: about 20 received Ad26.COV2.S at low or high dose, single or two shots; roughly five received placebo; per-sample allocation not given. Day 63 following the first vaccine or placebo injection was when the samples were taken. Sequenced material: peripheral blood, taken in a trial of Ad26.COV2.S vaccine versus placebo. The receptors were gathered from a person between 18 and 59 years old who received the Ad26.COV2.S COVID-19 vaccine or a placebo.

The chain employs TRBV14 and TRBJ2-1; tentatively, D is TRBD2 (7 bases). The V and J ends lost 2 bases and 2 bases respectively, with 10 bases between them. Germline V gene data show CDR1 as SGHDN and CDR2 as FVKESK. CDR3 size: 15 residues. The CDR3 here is CASSQTGGAYNEQFF. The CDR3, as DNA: TGTGCCAGCAGCCAAACGGGGGGCGCCTACAATGAGCAGTTCTTC.

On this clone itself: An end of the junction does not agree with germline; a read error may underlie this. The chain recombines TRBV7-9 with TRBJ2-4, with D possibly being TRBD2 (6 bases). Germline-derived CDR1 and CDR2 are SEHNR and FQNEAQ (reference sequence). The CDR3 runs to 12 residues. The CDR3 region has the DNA TGTGCCAGCAGCCTAGCGTCAGCCCGTCAGTACTTC. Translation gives CASSLASARQYF.

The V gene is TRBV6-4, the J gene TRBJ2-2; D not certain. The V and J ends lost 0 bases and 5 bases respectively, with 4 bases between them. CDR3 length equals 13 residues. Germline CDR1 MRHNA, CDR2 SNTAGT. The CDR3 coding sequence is TGTGCCAGCAGTGACTCGACAACCGGGGAGCTGTTTTTT. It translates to CASSDSTTGELFF.

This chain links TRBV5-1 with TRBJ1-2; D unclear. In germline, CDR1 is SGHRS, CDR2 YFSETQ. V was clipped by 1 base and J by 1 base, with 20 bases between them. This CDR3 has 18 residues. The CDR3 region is CASSLPLRPSGSNYGYTF. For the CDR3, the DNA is TGCGCCAGCAGCTTGCCCCTTAGACCCAGCGGGAGTAACTATGGCTACACCTTC. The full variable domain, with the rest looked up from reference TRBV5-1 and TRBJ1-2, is KAGVTQTPRYLIKTRGQQVTLSCSPISGHRSVSWYQQTPGQGLQFLFEYFSETQRNKGNFPGRFSGRQFSNSRSEMNVSTLELGDSALYLCASSLPLRPSGSNYGYTFGSGTRLTVV.

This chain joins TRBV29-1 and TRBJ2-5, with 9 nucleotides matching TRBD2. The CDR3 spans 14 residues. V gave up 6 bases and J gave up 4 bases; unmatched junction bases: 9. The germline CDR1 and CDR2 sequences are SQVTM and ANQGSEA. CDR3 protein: CSVAYSGSGETQYF. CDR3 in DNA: TGCAGCGTGGCTTATAGCGGGAGCGGAGAGACCCAGTACTTC.

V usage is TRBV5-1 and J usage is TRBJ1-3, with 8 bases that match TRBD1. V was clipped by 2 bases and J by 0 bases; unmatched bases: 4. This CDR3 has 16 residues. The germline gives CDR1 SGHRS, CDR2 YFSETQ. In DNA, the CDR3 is TGCGCCAGCAGCTTTAACAGGGGGAGCTCTGGAAACACCATATATTTT. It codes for CASSFNRGSSGNTIYF.

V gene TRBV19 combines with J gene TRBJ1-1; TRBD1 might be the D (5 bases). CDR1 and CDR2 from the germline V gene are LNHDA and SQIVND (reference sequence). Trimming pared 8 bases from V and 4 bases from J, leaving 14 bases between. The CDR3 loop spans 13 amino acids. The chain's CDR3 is CASGRRGGTEAFF. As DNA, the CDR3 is TGTGCCAGTGGCCGACGGGGCGGCACTGAAGCTTTCTTT.

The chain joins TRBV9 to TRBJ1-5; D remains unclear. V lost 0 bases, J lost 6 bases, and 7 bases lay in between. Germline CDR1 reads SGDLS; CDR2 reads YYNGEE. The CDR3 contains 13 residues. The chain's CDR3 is CASSVEGVQPQHF. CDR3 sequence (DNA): TGTGCCAGCAGCGTAGAGGGAGTTCAGCCCCAGCATTTT.

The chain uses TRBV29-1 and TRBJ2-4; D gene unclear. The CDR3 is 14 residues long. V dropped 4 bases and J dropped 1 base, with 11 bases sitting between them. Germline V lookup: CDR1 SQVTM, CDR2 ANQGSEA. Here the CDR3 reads CSVAPGLAKNIQYF. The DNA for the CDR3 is TGCAGCGTTGCCCCCGGGTTGGCCAAAAACATTCAGTACTTC.

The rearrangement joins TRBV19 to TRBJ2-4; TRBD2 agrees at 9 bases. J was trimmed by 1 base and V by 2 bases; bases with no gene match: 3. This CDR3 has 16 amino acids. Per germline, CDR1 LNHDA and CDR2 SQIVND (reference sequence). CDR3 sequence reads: CASSIRREGAKNIQYF. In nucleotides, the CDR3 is TGTGCCAGTAGTATACGGCGGGAGGGGGCCAAAAACATTCAGTACTTC.

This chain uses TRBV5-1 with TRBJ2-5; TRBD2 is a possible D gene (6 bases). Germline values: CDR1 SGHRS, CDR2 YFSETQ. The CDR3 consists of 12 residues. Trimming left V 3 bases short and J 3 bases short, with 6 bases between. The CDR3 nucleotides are TGCGCCAGCAGCTCTAGCGAAGAGACCCAGTACTTC. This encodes CASSSSEETQYF.

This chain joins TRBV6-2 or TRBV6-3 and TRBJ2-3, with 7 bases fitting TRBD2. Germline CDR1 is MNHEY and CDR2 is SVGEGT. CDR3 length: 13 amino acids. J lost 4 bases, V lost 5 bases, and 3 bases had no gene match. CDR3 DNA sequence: TGTGCCAGCAGTCTAGGACTAGCAGATACGCAGTATTTT. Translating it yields CASSLGLADTQYF.

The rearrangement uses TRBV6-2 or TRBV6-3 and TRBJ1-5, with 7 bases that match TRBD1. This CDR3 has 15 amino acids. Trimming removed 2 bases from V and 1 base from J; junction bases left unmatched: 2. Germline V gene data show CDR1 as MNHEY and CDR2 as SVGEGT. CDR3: CASSYHRGSNQPQHF. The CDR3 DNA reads TGTGCCAGCAGTTACCACAGGGGAAGCAATCAGCCCCAGCATTTT.

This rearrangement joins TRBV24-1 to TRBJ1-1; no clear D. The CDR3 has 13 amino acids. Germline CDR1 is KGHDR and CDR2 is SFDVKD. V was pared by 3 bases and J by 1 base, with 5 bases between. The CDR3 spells CATSDNRNTEAFF. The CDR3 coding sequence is TGTGCCACCAGTGATAACAGGAACACTGAAGCTTTCTTT.

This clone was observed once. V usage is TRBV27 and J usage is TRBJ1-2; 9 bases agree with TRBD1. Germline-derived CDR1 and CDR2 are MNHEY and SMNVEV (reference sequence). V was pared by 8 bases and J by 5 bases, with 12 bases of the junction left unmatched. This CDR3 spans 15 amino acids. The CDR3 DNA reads TGTGCCAGCGGCTGGACAGGGGCCAGTTTGTATGGCTACACCTTC. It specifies CASGWTGASLYGYTF.

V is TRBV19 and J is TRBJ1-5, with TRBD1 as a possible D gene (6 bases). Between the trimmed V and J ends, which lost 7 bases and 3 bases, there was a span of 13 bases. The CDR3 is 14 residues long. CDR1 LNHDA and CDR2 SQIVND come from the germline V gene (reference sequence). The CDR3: CASNTGSYNQPQHF. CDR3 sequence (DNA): TGTGCCAGTAATACAGGGAGCTACAATCAGCCCCAGCATTTT.

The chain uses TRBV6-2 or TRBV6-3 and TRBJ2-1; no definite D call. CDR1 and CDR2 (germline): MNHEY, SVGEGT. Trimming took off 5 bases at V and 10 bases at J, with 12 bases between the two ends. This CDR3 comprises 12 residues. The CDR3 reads CASSGLPVEQFF. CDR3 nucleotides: TGTGCCAGCAGTGGGCTCCCGGTGGAGCAGTTCTTC.

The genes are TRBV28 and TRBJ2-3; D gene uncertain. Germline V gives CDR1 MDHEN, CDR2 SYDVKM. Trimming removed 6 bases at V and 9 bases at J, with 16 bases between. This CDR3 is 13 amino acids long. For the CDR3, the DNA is TGTGCCAGCAGCCCGTCGTCACCCGGAACGCAGTATTTT. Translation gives CASSPSSPGTQYF.

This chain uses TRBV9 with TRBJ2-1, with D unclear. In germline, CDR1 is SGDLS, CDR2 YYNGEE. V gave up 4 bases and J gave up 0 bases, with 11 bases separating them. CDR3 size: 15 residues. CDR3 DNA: TGTGCCAGCAGCCCCCAACTGGGCTCCTACAATGAGCAGTTCTTC. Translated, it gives CASSPQLGSYNEQFF.

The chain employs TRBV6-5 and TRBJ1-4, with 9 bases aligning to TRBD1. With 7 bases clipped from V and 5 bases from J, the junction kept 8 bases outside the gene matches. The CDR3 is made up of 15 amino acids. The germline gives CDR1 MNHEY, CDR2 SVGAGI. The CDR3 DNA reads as TGTGCCAGCACCGCCAACGACAGGGGGAATGAAAAACTGTTTTTT. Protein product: CASTANDRGNEKLFF.

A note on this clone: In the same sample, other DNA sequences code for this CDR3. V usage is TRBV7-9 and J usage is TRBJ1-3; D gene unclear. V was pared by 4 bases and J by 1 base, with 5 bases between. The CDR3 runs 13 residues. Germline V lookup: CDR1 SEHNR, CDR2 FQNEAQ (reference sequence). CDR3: CASSWGSGNTIYF. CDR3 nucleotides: TGTGCCAGCAGCTGGGGTTCTGGAAACACCATATATTTT.

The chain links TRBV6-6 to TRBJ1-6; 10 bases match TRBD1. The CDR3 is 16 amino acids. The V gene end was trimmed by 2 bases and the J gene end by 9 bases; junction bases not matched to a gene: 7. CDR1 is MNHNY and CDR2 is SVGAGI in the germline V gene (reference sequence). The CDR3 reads CASSYGTGVSVSPLHF. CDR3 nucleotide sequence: TGTGCCAGCAGTTACGGGACAGGGGTATCGGTTTCACCCCTCCACTTT.

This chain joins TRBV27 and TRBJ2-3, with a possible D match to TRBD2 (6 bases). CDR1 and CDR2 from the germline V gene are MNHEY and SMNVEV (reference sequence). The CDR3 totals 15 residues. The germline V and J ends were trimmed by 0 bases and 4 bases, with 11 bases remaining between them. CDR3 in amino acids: CASSLSGRGPDTQYF. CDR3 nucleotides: TGTGCCAGCAGTTTATCGGGGCGGGGTCCAGATACGCAGTATTTT.

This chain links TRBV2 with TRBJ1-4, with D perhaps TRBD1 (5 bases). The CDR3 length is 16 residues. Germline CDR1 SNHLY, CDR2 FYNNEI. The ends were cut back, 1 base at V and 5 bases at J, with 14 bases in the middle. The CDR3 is CASSEGFQGLNEKLFF. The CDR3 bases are TGTGCCAGCAGTGAAGGGTTCCAGGGCCTGAATGAAAAACTGTTTTTT.

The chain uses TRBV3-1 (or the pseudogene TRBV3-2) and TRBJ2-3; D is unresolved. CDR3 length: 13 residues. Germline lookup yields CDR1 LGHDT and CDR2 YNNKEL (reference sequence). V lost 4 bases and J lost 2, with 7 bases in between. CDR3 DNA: TGTGCCAGCAGCCCCCGTCTCACAGATACGCAGTATTTT. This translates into CASSPRLTDTQYF.

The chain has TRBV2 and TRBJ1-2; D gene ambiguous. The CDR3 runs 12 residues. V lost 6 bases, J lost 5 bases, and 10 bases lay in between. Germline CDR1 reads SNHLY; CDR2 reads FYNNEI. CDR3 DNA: TGTGCCAGCAGGACGACACCTTATGGCTACACCTTC. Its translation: CASRTTPYGYTF.